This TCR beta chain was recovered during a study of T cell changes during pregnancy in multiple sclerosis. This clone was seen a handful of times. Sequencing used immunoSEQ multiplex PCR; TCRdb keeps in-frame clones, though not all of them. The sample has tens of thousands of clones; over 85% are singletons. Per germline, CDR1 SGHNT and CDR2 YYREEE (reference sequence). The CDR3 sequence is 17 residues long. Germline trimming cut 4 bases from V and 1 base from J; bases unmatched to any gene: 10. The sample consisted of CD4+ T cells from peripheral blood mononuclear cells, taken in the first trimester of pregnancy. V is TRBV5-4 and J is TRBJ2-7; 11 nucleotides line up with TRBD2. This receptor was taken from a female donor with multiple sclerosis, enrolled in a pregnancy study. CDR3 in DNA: TGTGCCAGCAGCAAGGAGATAGCGGGAGGGAGGTCCTACGAGCAGTACTTC. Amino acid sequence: CASSKEIAGGRSYEQYF.